This T cell receptor (beta chain) was sequenced during a study of blood T cells in healthy people across ages. Study in general: There was about one barcoded beta molecule captured by template switching per two T cells.

This clonotype has more than one count but fewer than ten. Trimming at V came to 4 bases and at J to 6 bases, leaving 9 bases not matched to a gene. Germline V gene sequence: CDR1 LGHDT, CDR2 YNNKEL (reference sequence). This CDR3 spans 14 amino acids. Primers used in a second PCR of roughly 6 to 12 cycles were a sample-barcoded 5' primer and a J-beta primer mix. Using its own MiXCR run on the 5' RACE reads, TCRdb lists one record per CDR3 protein. The table records roughly 720,000 distinct CDR3 sequences, roughly 50% of them present only once. V gene TRBV3-1 combines with J gene TRBJ2-7, with TRBD2 matching 7 bases. The receptor's source is a man older than 75 in good health. The specimen sequenced was blood. In nucleotides, the CDR3 is TGTGCCAGCAGCCCGACTAGCAGGATTTCCGAGCAGTACTTC. Translating it yields CASSPTSRISEQYF.